These T cell receptor beta chains were read from a single sample in a study of molecular identifiers for immune sequencing clone quantification. In TCRdb, the PCR reads were re-called with MiXCR into one record per CDR3 protein. Seen here are approximately 670,000 distinct CDR3 sequences, 20% observed once, and the top ten hold under 0.95%. The sequenced material came from naive CD8+ T cells from blood, with Jurkat cell RNA spiked in. Source of these receptors: a human donor in good health. Some libraries in this study had Jurkat cell RNA spiked in. Both conserved end residues are part of each CDR3. Clone size is shown for a subset of rows, as once, few, many or a class of expanded clone.

clone_size v_call cdr3_aa
many TRBV4-3 CASSRSSAGYYEQYF
many TRBV19 CASSILAGTGELFF
many TRBV30 CAWSVYNEKLFF
many TRBV27 CASSPDTGLADEQYF
many TRBV18 CASSDRATEAFF
few TRBV12-3/TRBV12-4 CASSLGLVEQFF
many TRBV6-4 CASSERGTSGRSPTDTQYF
- TRBV7-8 CASSLGQGVNSPLHF
many TRBV6-5 CAKHPDTQYF
many TRBV7-9 CASSSSDSNYSPLHF
many TRBV3-1 CASSQGTGDITGELFF
many TRBV28 CASSFDEQYF
many TRBV2 CASSEFDMNTEAFF
many TRBV20-1 CSARPMETGRLGNQPQHF
many TRBV12-3/TRBV12-4 CASSIGTGAPDTQYF
many TRBV6-2/TRBV6-3 CASSSGGWGDYGYTF
many TRBV23-1 CASSLGLQGTQYF
few TRBV6-2/TRBV6-3 CASSPHGGSTDTQYF
few TRBV28 CASVHWGTQETQYF
many TRBV7-9 CASSLFEGAKYEQYF
many TRBV5-1 CASSSWDTERETQYF
many TRBV27 CASSISGNGQETQYF
many TRBV4-1 CASSQAPDSQETQYF
many TRBV6-2/TRBV6-3 CASSQGRLNQPQHF
many TRBV6-5 CASSPSTGVSQGYTF
- TRBV5-1 CASSMWEGTYNEQFF
many TRBV28 CASSLGTRKLFF
- TRBV6-5 CASSYYHGQYF
many TRBV19 CASSIEDSDDSNQPQHF